This T cell receptor beta chain comes out of a study of regulatory T cells in long-lasting Graves disease. Trimming stripped 5 bases from V and 5 bases from J, with 7 bases between. The CDR3 covers 13 residues. Per germline, CDR1 SGHAT and CDR2 FQNNGV. Time point meaning: newly diagnosed GD, antithyroid drugs for less than 3 months. PBMC-derived RNA was used for the TCR library. CDR3-region Arm-PCR and iRepertoire HTBI primers produced the TCR beta libraries. TCRdb processed the multiplex PCR reads anew with MiXCR; each CDR3 protein has one entry. The sample lists roughly 420,000 distinct CDR3 sequences; roughly a sixth were seen once. Ten or more counts support this clonotype.

V usage is TRBV11-2 and J usage is TRBJ1-6; D call uncertain. The TCR was taken from a female donor with Graves disease. The specimen comprised peripheral blood mononuclear cells (PBMCs), sampled at new diagnosis, from a patient treated with antithyroid drugs. The chain's CDR3 is CASSHGNNSPLHF. Written as DNA, the CDR3 is TGTGCCAGCAGCCATGGGAATAATTCACCCCTCCACTTT. Using reference TRBV11-2 and TRBJ1-6 for the parts outside the CDR3, the full variable domain is EAGVAQSPRYKIIEKRQSVAFWCNPISGHATLYWYQQILGQGPKLLIQFQNNGVVDDSQLPKDRFSAERLKGVDSTLKIQPAKLEDSAVYLCASSHGNNSPLHFGNGTRLTVT.